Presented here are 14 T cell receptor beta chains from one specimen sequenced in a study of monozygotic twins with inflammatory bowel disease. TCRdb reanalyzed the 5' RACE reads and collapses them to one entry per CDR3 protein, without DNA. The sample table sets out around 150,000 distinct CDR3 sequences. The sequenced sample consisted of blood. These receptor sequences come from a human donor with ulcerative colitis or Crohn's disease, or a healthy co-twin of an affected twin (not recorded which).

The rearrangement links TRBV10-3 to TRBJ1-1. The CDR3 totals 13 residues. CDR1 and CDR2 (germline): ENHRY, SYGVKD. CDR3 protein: CAISDGLGTEAFF.

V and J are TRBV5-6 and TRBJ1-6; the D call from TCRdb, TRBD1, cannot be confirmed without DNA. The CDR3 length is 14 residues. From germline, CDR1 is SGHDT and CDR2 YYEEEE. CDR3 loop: CASSARDRASPLHF.

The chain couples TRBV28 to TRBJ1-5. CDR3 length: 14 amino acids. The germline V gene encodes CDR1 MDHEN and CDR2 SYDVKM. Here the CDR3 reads CASSFLMSNQPQHF.

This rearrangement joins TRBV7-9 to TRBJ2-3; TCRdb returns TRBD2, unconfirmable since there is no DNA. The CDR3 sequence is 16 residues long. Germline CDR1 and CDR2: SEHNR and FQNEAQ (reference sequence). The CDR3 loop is CASSPRLAGELDTQYF.

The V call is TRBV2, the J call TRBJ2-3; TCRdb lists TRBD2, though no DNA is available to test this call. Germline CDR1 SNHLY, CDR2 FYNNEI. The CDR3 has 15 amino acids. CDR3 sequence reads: CASSGTSGPTDTQYF. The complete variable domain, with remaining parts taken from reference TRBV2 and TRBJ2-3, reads EPEVTQTPSHQVTQMGQEVILRCVPISNHLYFYWYRQILGQKVEFLVSFYNNEISEKSEIFDDQFSVERPDGSNFTLKIRSTKLEDSAMYFCASSGTSGPTDTQYFGPGTRLTVL.

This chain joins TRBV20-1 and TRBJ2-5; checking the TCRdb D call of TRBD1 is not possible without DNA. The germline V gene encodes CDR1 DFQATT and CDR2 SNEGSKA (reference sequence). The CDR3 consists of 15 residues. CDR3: CSATESIGAGETQYF.

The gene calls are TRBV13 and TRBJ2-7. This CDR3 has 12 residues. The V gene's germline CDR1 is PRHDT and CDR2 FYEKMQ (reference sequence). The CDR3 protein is CASSSNPKEQYF.

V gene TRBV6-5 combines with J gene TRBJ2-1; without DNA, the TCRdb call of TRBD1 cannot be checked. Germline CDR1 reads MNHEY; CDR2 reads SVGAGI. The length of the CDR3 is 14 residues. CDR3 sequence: CASSSGWTGFEQFF.

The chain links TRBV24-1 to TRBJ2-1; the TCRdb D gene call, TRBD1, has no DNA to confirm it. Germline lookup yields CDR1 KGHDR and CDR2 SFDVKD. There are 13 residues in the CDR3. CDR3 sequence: CATSEDSIGEQFF.

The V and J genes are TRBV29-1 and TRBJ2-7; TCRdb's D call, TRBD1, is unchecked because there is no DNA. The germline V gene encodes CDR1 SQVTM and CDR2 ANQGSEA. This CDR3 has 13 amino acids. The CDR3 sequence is CSAQTAYSYEQYF.

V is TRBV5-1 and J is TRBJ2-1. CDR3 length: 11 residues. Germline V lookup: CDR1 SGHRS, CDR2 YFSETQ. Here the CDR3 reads CASSWGTEQFF.

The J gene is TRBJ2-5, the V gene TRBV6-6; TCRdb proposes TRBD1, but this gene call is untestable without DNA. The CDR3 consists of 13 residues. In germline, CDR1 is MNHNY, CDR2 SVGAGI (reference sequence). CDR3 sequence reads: CASKDRALVTQYF.

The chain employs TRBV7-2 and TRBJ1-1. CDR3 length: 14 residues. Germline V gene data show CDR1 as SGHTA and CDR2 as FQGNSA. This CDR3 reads CASSPMVGNTEAFF.

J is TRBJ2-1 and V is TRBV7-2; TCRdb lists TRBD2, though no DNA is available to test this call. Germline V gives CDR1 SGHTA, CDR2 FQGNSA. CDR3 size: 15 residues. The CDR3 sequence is CASSLGLAGNNEQFF. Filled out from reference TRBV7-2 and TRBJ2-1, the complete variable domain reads GAGVSQSPSNKVTEKGKDVELRCDPISGHTALYWYRQSLGQGLEFLIYFQGNSAPDKSGLPSDRFSAERTGGSVSTLTIQRTQQEDSAVYLCASSLGLAGNNEQFFGPGTRLTVL.